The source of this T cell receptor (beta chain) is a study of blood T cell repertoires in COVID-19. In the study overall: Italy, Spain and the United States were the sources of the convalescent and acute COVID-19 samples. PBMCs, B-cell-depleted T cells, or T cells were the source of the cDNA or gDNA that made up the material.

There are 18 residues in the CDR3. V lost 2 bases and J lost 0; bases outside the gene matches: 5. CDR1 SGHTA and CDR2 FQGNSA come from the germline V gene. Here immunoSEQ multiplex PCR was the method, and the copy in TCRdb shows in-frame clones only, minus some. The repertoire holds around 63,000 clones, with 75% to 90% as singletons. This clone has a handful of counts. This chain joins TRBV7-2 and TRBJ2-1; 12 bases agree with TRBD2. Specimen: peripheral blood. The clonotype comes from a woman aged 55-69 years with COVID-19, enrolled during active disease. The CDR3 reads CASSLTSGRPSSYNEQFF. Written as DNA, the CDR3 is TGTGCCAGCAGCTTAACTAGCGGGAGGCCGAGCTCCTACAATGAGCAGTTCTTC.